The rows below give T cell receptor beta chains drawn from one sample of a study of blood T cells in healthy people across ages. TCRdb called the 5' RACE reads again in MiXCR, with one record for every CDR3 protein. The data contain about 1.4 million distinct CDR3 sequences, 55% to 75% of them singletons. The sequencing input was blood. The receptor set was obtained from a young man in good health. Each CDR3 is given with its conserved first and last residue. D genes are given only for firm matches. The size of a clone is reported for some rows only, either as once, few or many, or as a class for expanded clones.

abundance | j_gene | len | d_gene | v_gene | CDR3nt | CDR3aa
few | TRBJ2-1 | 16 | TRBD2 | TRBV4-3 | TGCGCCAGCAGCCAAGAGACTAGCGGGGGTCACAATGAGCAGTTCTTC | CASSQETSGGHNEQFF
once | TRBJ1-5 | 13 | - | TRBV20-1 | TGCAGTGCTAGAGAACACGGCAATCAGCCCCAGCATTTT | CSAREHGNQPQHF
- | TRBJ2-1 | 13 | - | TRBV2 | TGTGCCAGCAACACGGTATGGGGCGATGAGCAGTTCTTC | CASNTVWGDEQFF
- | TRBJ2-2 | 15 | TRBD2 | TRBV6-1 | TGTTCCAGCAGTGAAAAGCCTAGCGGGGCCGGGGAGCTGTTTTTT | CSSSEKPSGAGELFF
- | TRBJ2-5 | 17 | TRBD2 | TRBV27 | TGTGCCAGCAGTTTAACTCGACTAGCGGGGGGGCCATCTGAGCAGTACTTC | CASSLTRLAGGPSEQYF
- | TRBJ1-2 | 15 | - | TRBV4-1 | TGCGCCAGCAGCCAAGACAGGGTCTCTAACTATGGCTACACCTTC | CASSQDRVSNYGYTF
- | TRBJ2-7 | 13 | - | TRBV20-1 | TGCAGTGCTAGAACTGTCGTGACCTACGAGCAGTACTTC | CSARTVVTYEQYF
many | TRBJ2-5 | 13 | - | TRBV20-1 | TGCAGTGCAGACGGCCAGATGGCCGAGACCCAGTACTTC | CSADGQMAETQYF
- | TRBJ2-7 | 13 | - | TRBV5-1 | TGCGCCAGCAGCTTGCCACCTAATTACGAGCAGTACTTC | CASSLPPNYEQYF
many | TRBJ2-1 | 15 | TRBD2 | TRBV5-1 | TGTGCCAGCAGTTTAGGCGGGAGCTCCTACAATGAGCAGTTCTTC | CASSLGGSSYNEQFF
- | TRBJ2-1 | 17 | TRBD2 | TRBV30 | TGTGCCTGGAGTGGACTAGCGGGAGGGAGCTCCTACAATGAGCAGTTCTTC | CAWSGLAGGSSYNEQFF
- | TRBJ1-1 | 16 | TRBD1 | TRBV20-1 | TGCAGTGCTAGAAAATACCCGGGACAGGGAAACACTGAAGCTTTCTTT | CSARKYPGQGNTEAFF
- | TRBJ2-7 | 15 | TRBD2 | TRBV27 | TGTGCCAGCAGTACGACTAGCGGGAGCTCCTACGAGCAGTACTTC | CASSTTSGSSYEQYF
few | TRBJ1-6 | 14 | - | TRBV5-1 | TGCGCCAGCAGCTTGGATGGGGTTAGTTCACCCCTCCACTTT | CASSLDGVSSPLHF
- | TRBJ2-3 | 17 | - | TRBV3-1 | TGTGCCAGCAGCCAGGGCGTCGGGTCCACCAACACAGATACGCAGTATTTT | CASSQGVGSTNTDTQYF
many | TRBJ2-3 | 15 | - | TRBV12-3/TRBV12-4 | TGTGCCAGCAGCAAACAGGGCCCTAGCACAGATACGCAGTATTTT | CASSKQGPSTDTQYF
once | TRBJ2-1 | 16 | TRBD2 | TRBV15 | TGTGCCACCAGCCAAACTAGCGGGAGGCTTTACGATGAGCAGTTCTTC | CATSQTSGRLYDEQFF
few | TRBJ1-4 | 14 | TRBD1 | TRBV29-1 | TGCAGCGCTACCTCCGGGACAGTCAATGAAAAACTGTTTTTT | CSATSGTVNEKLFF
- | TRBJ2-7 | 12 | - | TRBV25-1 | TGTGCCAGCAGTGATGACGCCGCTATCGGGTACTTC | CASSDDAAIGYF
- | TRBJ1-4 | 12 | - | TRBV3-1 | TGTGCCAGCAGCCATGCAGAGGAAAAACTGTTTTTT | CASSHAEEKLFF
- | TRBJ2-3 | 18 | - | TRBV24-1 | TGTGCCACCAGTGATTATGGACTCCGGACACCTGGCACAGATACGCAGTATTTT | CATSDYGLRTPGTDTQYF
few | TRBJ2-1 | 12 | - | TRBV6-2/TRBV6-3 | TGTGCCAGCAGTTACCGGGTCAATGAGCAGTTCTTC | CASSYRVNEQFF
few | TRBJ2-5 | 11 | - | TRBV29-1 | TGCAGCTTGGGGATCGGAGAGACCCAGTACTTC | CSLGIGETQYF
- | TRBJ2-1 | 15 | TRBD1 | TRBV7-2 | TGTGCCAGCAGCCTTTTAGGAACAGGGGTTGGTGAGCAGTTCTTC | CASSLLGTGVGEQFF
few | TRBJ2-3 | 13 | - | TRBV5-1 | TGCGCCAGCAGCTTGAATCTGGTAGATACGCAGTATTTT | CASSLNLVDTQYF
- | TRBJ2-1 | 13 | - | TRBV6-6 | TGTGCCAGCAGTTACTCATTTCGGGATGAGCAGTTCTTC | CASSYSFRDEQFF
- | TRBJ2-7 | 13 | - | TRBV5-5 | TGTGCCAGCAGCCCTCAGGGGTTGGGCGAGCAGTACTTC | CASSPQGLGEQYF
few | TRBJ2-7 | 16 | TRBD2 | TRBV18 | TGTGCCAGCTCCCGCGGACTAGCGGGAGGCTCCTACGAGCAGTACTTC | CASSRGLAGGSYEQYF
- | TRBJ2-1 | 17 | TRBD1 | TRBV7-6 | TGTGCCAGCAGCTTAAATTGGGACAGAACCTCCTACAATGAGCAGTTCTTC | CASSLNWDRTSYNEQFF
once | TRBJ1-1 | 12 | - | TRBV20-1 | TGCAGTGCCAGCCCCCGGGCAGAGGGGGCTTTCTTT | CSASPRAEGAFF
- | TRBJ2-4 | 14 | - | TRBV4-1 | TGCGCCAGCAGCCAAGAAGGGGCGGCATACATTCAGTACTTC | CASSQEGAAYIQYF
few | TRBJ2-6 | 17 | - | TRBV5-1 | TGCGCCAGCAGCCCACTCACAGGGATCTCTGGGGCCAACGTCCTGACTTTC | CASSPLTGISGANVLTF
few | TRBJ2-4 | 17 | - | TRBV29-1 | TGCAGCGTTGCTCCTCCGTGGGGTGAGGGGGCCAAAAACATTCAGTACTTC | CSVAPPWGEGAKNIQYF
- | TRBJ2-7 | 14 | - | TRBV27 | TGTGCCAGCAGTCTCACTAGTATCTCCTACGAGCAGTACTTC | CASSLTSISYEQYF
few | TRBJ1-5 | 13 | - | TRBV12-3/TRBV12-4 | TGTGCCAGCCAGGAGGGTAGCAATCAGCCCCAGCATTTT | CASQEGSNQPQHF
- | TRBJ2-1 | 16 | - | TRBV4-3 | TGCGCCAGCAGCCAAGCTCGATCTCTTTTGGACAATGAGCAGTTCTTC | CASSQARSLLDNEQFF
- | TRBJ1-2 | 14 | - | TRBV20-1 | TGCAGTGCTAGAATAGGGGACCCTAACTATGGCTACACCTTC | CSARIGDPNYGYTF
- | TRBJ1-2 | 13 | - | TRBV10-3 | TGTGCCATCAGTGAGTCTACGGGGGGCGACTACACCTTC | CAISESTGGDYTF
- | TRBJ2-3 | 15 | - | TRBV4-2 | TGTGCCAGCAGCCCCTATATTAGTCGTAGAGATACGCAGTATTTT | CASSPYISRRDTQYF
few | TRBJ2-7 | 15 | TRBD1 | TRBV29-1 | TGCAGCGTTGAGGGGACAGGGGCCTCCCGTTACGAGCAGTACTTC | CSVEGTGASRYEQYF
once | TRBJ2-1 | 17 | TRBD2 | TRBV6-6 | TGTGCCAGCAGCCCCGGCCTTCGACTAGCGGGAGGGGATGAGCAGTTCTTC | CASSPGLRLAGGDEQFF
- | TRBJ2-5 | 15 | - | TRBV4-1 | TGCGCCAGCAGCCAAGATCTGAACAGCAACAATGAGCGGTTCTTC | CASSQDLNSNNERFF
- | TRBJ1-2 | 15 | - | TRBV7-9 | TGTGCCAGCAGCTTAGCCGGACATGGCCTCTATGGCTACACCTTC | CASSLAGHGLYGYTF
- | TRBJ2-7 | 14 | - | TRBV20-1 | TGCAGTGCTCAGATGCCCCAGTCGACCTACGAGCAGTACTTC | CSAQMPQSTYEQYF
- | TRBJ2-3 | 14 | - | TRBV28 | TGTGCCAGCAGTTTCCCTAGGGGGGCAGATACGCAGTATTTT | CASSFPRGADTQYF
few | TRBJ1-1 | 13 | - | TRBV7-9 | TGTGCCAGCAGCTTAGGATCGTTGACTGAAGCTTTCTTT | CASSLGSLTEAFF
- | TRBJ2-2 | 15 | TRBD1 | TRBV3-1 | TGTGCCAGCAGCCGAATCGACAGGGTACCCGGGGAGCTGTTTTTT | CASSRIDRVPGELFF
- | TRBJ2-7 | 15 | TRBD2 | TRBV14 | TGTGCCAGCAGCTACGGGACTAGCGGAACATTCGGACAGTACTTC | CASSYGTSGTFGQYF
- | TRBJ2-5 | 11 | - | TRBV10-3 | TGTGCCATCAGTGAAGCGGAGACCCAGTACTTC | CAISEAETQYF
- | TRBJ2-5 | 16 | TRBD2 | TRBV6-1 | TGTGCCAGCACCCCAGGACTAGCGGGGTTCCAAGAGACCCAGTACTTC | CASTPGLAGFQETQYF
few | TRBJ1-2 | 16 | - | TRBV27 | TGTGCCAGCAGTTTATCGACGGGACCGATTAACTATGGCTACACCTTC | CASSLSTGPINYGYTF
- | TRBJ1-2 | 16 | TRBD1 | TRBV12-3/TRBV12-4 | TGTGCCAGCAGGAGCCGGGACAGGGTGGGAAAGGCTGGCTACACCTTC | CASRSRDRVGKAGYTF
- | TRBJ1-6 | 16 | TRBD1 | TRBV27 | TGTGCCAGCAGTTCCATAAACAGGGGATGGTATTCACCCCTCCACTTT | CASSSINRGWYSPLHF
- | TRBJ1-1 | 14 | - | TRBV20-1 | TGCAGTGCTAGAGATGGCCAGGGTGTCACTGAAGCTTTCTTT | CSARDGQGVTEAFF
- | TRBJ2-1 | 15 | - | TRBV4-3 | TGCGCCAGCAGCCAAACGGGGGCCACCTACAATGAGCAGTTCTTC | CASSQTGATYNEQFF
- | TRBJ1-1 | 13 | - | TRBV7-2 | TGTGCCAGCGAGATTTCGGGGAGCACTGAAGCTTTCTTT | CASEISGSTEAFF
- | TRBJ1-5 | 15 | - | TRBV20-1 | TGCAGTGCCATGGACAGCTTATATAGCAATCAGCCCCAGCATTTT | CSAMDSLYSNQPQHF
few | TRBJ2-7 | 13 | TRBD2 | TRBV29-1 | TGCAGCGCCATTAGCGGGACTACCGGTGAGCAGTACTTC | CSAISGTTGEQYF